The 8 T cell receptor beta chains presented below share a single source sample, sequenced in a study of blood T cell repertoires in COVID-19. Sequencing was performed with immunoSEQ multiplex PCR; in TCRdb, only in-frame clones are kept and a portion is missing. The sample lists 130,000 to 150,000 clones, more than 80% occurring once. The material sequenced was peripheral blood. All receptors derive from a human donor in a cohort sampled during active COVID-19.

The V gene is TRBV7-9, the J gene TRBJ1-6; TRBD1 matches 7 bases. CDR3 size: 16 residues. Germline CDR1 reads SEHNR; CDR2 reads FQNEAQ (reference sequence). J gave up 6 bases and V 4 bases, and 9 bases lay outside the gene matches. The CDR3 loop reads CASSSTGPTGNSPLHF. CDR3 coding DNA: TGTGCCAGCAGCTCGACAGGGCCAACGGGTAATTCACCCCTCCACTTT.

The rearrangement links TRBV20-1 to TRBJ2-3, with D tentatively TRBD1 (6 bases). V dropped 3 bases and J dropped 2 bases, with 12 bases sitting between them. This CDR3 contains 14 residues. Germline CDR1 reads DFQATT; CDR2 reads SNEGSKA (reference sequence). CDR3 bases: TGCAGTGCTAGTGGGGGCTACCTCACAGATACGCAGTATTTT. Its protein is CSASGGYLTDTQYF.

The V call is TRBV6-1, the J call TRBJ1-1; 8 nucleotides agree with TRBD1. Germline V gives CDR1 MNHNS, CDR2 SASEGT. The CDR3 loop spans 16 amino acids. Germline trimming cut 3 bases from V and 0 bases from J; bases unmatched to any gene: 6. CDR3 in amino acids: CASSEGQDHMNTEAFF. The CDR3 DNA sequence: TGTGCCAGCAGTGAGGGACAGGACCACATGAACACTGAAGCTTTCTTT.

This clone appeared a single time. CDR3 coding DNA: TGCGCCAGCAGCTTAGACAGATTTAATGAAAAACTGTTTTTT. Protein: CASSLDRFNEKLFF. The chain has TRBV5-1 and TRBJ1-4; possible D gene TRBD1, 5 bases. The CDR3 covers 14 residues. Between the trimmed V and J ends, which lost 2 bases and 4 bases, there was a span of 9 bases. Per the germline V gene, CDR1 is SGHRS and CDR2 is YFSETQ.

This chain joins TRBV18 and TRBJ1-1; D gene unclear. CDR3 length: 13 amino acids. Trimming removed 2 bases from V and 3 bases from J, with 7 bases in between. Germline V gives CDR1 KGHSH, CDR2 LQKENI. The CDR3 protein is CASSPAADTEAFF. DNA for the CDR3: TGTGCCAGCTCACCAGCGGCGGACACTGAAGCTTTCTTT.

The chain is built from TRBV5-1 and TRBJ2-1, with 10 bases lining up with TRBD2. CDR1 is SGHRS and CDR2 is YFSETQ in the germline V gene. The CDR3 loop spans 15 amino acids. V lost 2 bases to trimming and J lost 9 bases; unmatched junction nucleotides: 8. In DNA form, the CDR3 reads TGCGCCAGCAGCTTAACTAGCGGGGTTATGAGTGAGCAGTTCTTC. This encodes CASSLTSGVMSEQFF.

V and J are TRBV19 and TRBJ2-7; the match to TRBD2 covers 14 bases. V gave up 5 bases and J gave up 2 bases; unmatched junction bases: 8. The germline V gene has CDR1 LNHDA and CDR2 SQIVND (reference sequence). The CDR3 covers 17 residues. The CDR3 here is CASSQTSGGAFTYEQYF. The CDR3 coding sequence is TGTGCCAGTAGTCAGACTAGCGGGGGGGCATTCACCTACGAGCAGTACTTC.

This sequence joins TRBV3-1 (or the pseudogene TRBV3-2) and TRBJ1-2; TRBD1 matches at 7 bases. Germline CDR1 reads LGHDT; CDR2 reads YNNKEL (reference sequence). The CDR3 is 15 residues long. After removal of 2 bases from V and 2 bases from J, the junction contained 5 bases not matched to a gene. This chain's CDR3 is CASSQTTGKNYGYTF. The CDR3, as DNA: TGTGCCAGCAGCCAAACGACAGGGAAAAACTATGGCTACACCTTC.